These 27 T cell receptor beta chains came from one sample sequenced in a study of regulatory T cells in long-lasting Graves disease. Described time point: newly diagnosed GD, antithyroid drugs for less than 3 months. Construction of the TCR library relied on RNA isolated from PBMCs. TCR beta libraries were built with iRepertoire HTBI primers and Arm-PCR of CDR3 regions. TCRdb ran MiXCR on the multiplex PCR reads and lists one entry per CDR3 protein. The sample has about 440,000 distinct CDR3 sequences, less than 20% seen once. This sample also belongs to another study, concerning T cells in Graves' hyperthyroidism and ophthalmopathy.

This specimen was peripheral blood mononuclear cells (PBMCs), taken at new diagnosis, from a patient treated with antithyroid drugs. These receptors were collected from a woman aged 18-35 years with Graves disease.

There are a few counts of this clonotype. The J gene is TRBJ2-1, the V gene TRBV12-3 or TRBV12-4, with D perhaps matching TRBD1 or TRBD2 (5 bases each). The ends were cut back, 5 bases at V and 10 bases at J, with 12 bases in the middle. The CDR3 has 12 residues. DNA for the CDR3: TGTGCCAGCAGTCCGCCCTGGGACGAGCAGTTCTTC. Its translation: CASSPPWDEQFF.

This clonotype was observed many times. The chain carries TRBV15 and TRBJ2-5; 9 bases map to TRBD2. Germline lookup yields CDR1 LNHNV and CDR2 YYDKDF (reference sequence). V gave up 8 bases and J gave up 3 bases; unmatched junction bases: 4. The CDR3 is 13 residues long. The CDR3 is CATGEREEETQYF. In DNA form, the CDR3 reads TGTGCCACCGGCGAGCGGGAGGAAGAGACCCAGTACTTC.

CDR3 sequence reads: CASSQDIEYNEQFF. The CDR3 region has the DNA TGTGCCAGCAGCCAAGATATAGAGTACAATGAGCAGTTCTTC. The V gene is TRBV3-2, the J gene TRBJ2-1. TRBV3-2 is annotated as a pseudogene. The CDR3 totals 14 residues.

This chain connects TRBV4-3 to TRBJ1-5, with unresolved D. Between the trimmed V and J ends, which lost 0 bases and 5 bases, there was a span of 11 bases. Per the germline V gene, CDR1 is LGHNA and CDR2 is YSLEER. The CDR3 is 15 residues long. CDR3 residues: CASSQDGGKDQPQHF. DNA of the CDR3: TGCGCCAGCAGCCAAGATGGCGGGAAGGATCAGCCCCAGCATTTT.

There are many counts of this clonotype. The V and J genes are TRBV10-3 and TRBJ2-7; D unresolved. V was clipped by 10 bases and J by 3 bases, with 10 bases between them. Germline V gene data show CDR1 as ENHRY and CDR2 as SYGVKD. There are 11 residues in the CDR3. The CDR3 reads CATTADYEQYF. In nucleotides, the CDR3 is TGTGCCACCACCGCGGACTACGAGCAGTACTTC.

In its sample, this clonotype was seen a few times. A read error may be the cause here, since a much bigger clone is one base away. The chain carries TRBV6-1 and TRBJ2-5, with D hard to call. This CDR3 contains 13 residues. The V gene lost 6 bases and the J gene lost 2 bases, with 10 bases spanning the gap. CDR1 MNHNS and CDR2 SASEGT come from the germline V gene. CDR3 in DNA: TGTGCCAGCAGACCGGCAGGACAAGAGACCCAGTACTTC. It yields the protein CASRPAGQETQYF.

This clonotype has at least ten counts. The chain has TRBV4-2 and TRBJ2-5; the D gene is possibly TRBD2 (5 bases). Germline V lookup: CDR1 LGHNA, CDR2 YNFKEQ. CDR3 length: 15 residues. Trimming took off 3 bases at V and 4 bases at J, with 15 bases between the two ends. The CDR3 protein is CASSQAPEVGETQYF. The DNA of the CDR3 is TGTGCCAGCAGCCAGGCCCCGGAGGTCGGAGAGACCCAGTACTTC.

This clonotype was counted at least ten times. The CDR3 here is CASSFGQGQTNSPLHF. The CDR3 DNA sequence: TGTGCCAGCAGTTTTGGGCAGGGACAGACCAATTCACCCCTCCACTTT. V and J are TRBV28 and TRBJ1-6; 7 bases are a match to TRBD1. V gave up 3 bases and J gave up 7 bases; unmatched junction bases: 9. The germline gives CDR1 MDHEN, CDR2 SYDVKM. The CDR3 has 16 residues.

In nucleotides, the CDR3 is TGTGCCAGCAGCCAAGCGCCGACTAGCTCCTACGAGCAGTACTTC. Its protein product is CASSQAPTSSYEQYF. This rearrangement joins TRBV3-1 to TRBJ2-7; weak D call: TRBD2 (6 bases). V was clipped by 1 base and J by 0 bases, with 10 bases between them. Germline CDR1 reads LGHDT; CDR2 reads YNNKEL (reference sequence). CDR3 length equals 15 residues.

This clonotype occurred many times. This rearrangement joins TRBV6-5 to TRBJ2-2; TRBD2 is a possible D gene (5 bases). This CDR3 contains 15 residues. Germline V gene lookup returns CDR1 MNHEY and CDR2 SVGAGI. The germline V and J ends were trimmed by 3 bases and 4 bases, with 12 bases remaining between them. The CDR3 sequence: CASSYAWGATGELFF. The CDR3 DNA sequence: TGTGCCAGCAGTTATGCGTGGGGAGCCACCGGGGAGCTGTTTTTT.

The chain links TRBV2 to TRBJ2-7; 8 nucleotides line up with TRBD2. CDR3 size: 18 residues. J lost 13 bases, V lost 3 bases, and 26 bases had no gene match. Germline V gene sequence: CDR1 SNHLY, CDR2 FYNNEI. The CDR3 region has the DNA TGTGCCAGCAGTGAGCGGGGGGAACTAGCCGGAGTATCCTACGGGCATTACTTC. Protein: CASSERGELAGVSYGHYF.

In this sample, this clonotype turned up many times. This rearrangement joins TRBV7-9 to TRBJ2-1; possible D gene TRBD2, 7 bases. With 5 bases removed from V and 14 bases from J, the gap between germline ends came to 16 bases. CDR3 length: 12 amino acids. Germline V gene data show CDR1 as SEHNR and CDR2 as FQNEAQ (reference sequence). CDR3 sequence (DNA): TGTGCCAGCAGCCCGACGGCGGGGGCGGAGTTCTTC. Residues: CASSPTAGAEFF.

This clonotype was seen many times. The rearrangement joins TRBV6-2 or TRBV6-3 to TRBJ2-1; TRBD2 matches at 14 bases. Germline CDR1 reads MNHEY; CDR2 reads SVGEGT. J was trimmed by 8 bases and V by 6 bases; bases with no gene match: 6. The CDR3 covers 15 residues. Here the CDR3 reads CASRAGLAGVHEQFF. The CDR3 DNA sequence: TGTGCCAGCAGAGCGGGACTAGCGGGAGTCCATGAGCAGTTCTTC.

This clonotype was found a few times. The rearrangement joins TRBV19 to TRBJ2-1, with D possibly matching TRBD1 (6 bases). CDR3 length: 14 amino acids. V gave up 0 bases and J gave up 6 bases, with 9 bases separating them. Germline V gives CDR1 LNHDA, CDR2 SQIVND (reference sequence). Here the CDR3 DNA reads TGTGCCAGTAGTATAGATCCAGGGGTCAATGAGCAGTTCTTC. Translating gives CASSIDPGVNEQFF.

In its sample, this clonotype was seen many times. The CDR3 DNA follows: TGTGCCAGCAGCTCTTCTGGACAGGGACAAGAGACCCAGTACTTC. Translation gives CASSSSGQGQETQYF. The chain joins TRBV7-9 to TRBJ2-5; TRBD1 matches 8 bases. The CDR3 runs 15 residues. The V gene end was trimmed by 4 bases and the J gene end by 2 bases; junction bases not matched to a gene: 6. The V gene's germline CDR1 is SEHNR and CDR2 FQNEAQ (reference sequence).

This clonotype occurred many times. V and J are TRBV28 and TRBJ2-7; D is unresolved. Trimming cost V 5 bases and J 5 bases, with 13 bases left between them. CDR1 and CDR2 (germline): MDHEN, SYDVKM. This CDR3 has 13 residues. CDR3 bases: TGTGCCAGCAGTGAATTGTCCATGGACGAGCAGTACTTC. The encoded protein is CASSELSMDEQYF.

This clonotype was seen a handful of times. This chain joins TRBV12-3 or TRBV12-4 and TRBJ2-7, with D possibly being TRBD1 (5 bases). Trimming took 5 bases from V and 9 from J, leaving 23 bases between them. The CDR3 has 15 amino acids. The CDR3 is CASSPMAAISTGQYF. For the CDR3, the DNA is TGTGCCAGCAGTCCCATGGCCGCGATCTCTACAGGGCAGTACTTC.

The table lists this clonotype with many counts. The chain combines TRBV12-3 or TRBV12-4 with TRBJ1-1; the D gene is possibly TRBD1 (5 bases). The ends were cut back, 1 base at V and 1 base at J, with 31 bases in the middle. CDR3 length: 22 residues. CDR3 residues: CASSLVFPRTGPAPNQNTEAFF. The CDR3 nucleotides are TGTGCCAGCAGTTTAGTTTTTCCCCGCACAGGCCCCGCACCAAACCAGAACACTGAAGCTTTCTTT.

This clonotype occurred many times. The rearrangement links TRBV6-5 to TRBJ1-1; D is unresolved. The length of the CDR3 is 13 residues. The V and J ends lost 0 bases and 4 bases respectively, with 6 bases between them. Germline CDR1 reads MNHEY; CDR2 reads SVGAGI. The CDR3 loop reads CASSYSRTTEAFF. The DNA of the CDR3 is TGTGCCAGCAGTTACTCCCGTACCACTGAAGCTTTCTTT.

This clonotype was seen at least ten times. J is TRBJ1-1 and V is TRBV5-1; D gene uncertain. Per germline, CDR1 SGHRS and CDR2 YFSETQ. This CDR3 contains 13 residues. Trimming cost V 0 bases and J 8 bases, with 11 bases left between them. The DNA for the CDR3 is TGCGCCAGCAGCTTGGCCAGGAGGGCGGAAGCTTTCTTT. Its translation: CASSLARRAEAFF.

This clonotype came up many times. This chain connects TRBV24-1 to TRBJ1-1; 7 positions match TRBD1. The CDR3 runs to 15 residues. Trimming at V came to 4 bases and at J to 5 bases, leaving 9 bases not matched to a gene. Germline V lookup: CDR1 KGHDR, CDR2 SFDVKD. CDR3 region: CATSDPRQGETEAFF. CDR3 coding DNA: TGTGCCACCAGTGACCCTAGACAGGGTGAAACTGAAGCTTTCTTT.

This clonotype was found many times. The V call is TRBV7-2, the J call TRBJ2-5, with a weak D call TRBD2 (7 bases). This CDR3 is 14 amino acids long. The ends were cut back, 1 base at V and 5 bases at J, with 11 bases in the middle. Per the germline V gene, CDR1 is SGHTA and CDR2 is FQGNSA. The DNA for the CDR3 is TGTGCCAGCAGCTTAGAGGGGGGGGAGGAGACCCAGTACTTC. It codes for CASSLEGGEETQYF.

This clonotype showed up just a few times. The V call is TRBV7-2, the J call TRBJ1-2; D might be TRBD1 (6 bases). V was pared by 5 bases and J by 7 bases, with 14 bases between. The V gene's germline CDR1 is SGHTA and CDR2 FQGNSA. This CDR3 has 13 amino acids. The DNA for the CDR3 is TGTGCCAGCAGCCCGACAGGTGTGAGTGGCTACACCTTC. Its translation: CASSPTGVSGYTF.

This clonotype occurred many times. The chain recombines TRBV2 with TRBJ1-6, with 8 nucleotides matching TRBD1. Germline lookup yields CDR1 SNHLY and CDR2 FYNNEI. Trimming cost V 6 bases and J 0 bases; bases outside gene matches: 7. The CDR3 runs 17 residues. The chain's CDR3 is CASRPGQDSSYNSPLHF. CDR3 coding DNA: TGTGCCAGCAGGCCGGGACAGGATAGCTCCTATAATTCACCCCTCCACTTT.

The sample holds many counts of this clonotype. The CDR3 region has the DNA TGTGCCAGCAGTGAAGCTCGGGCCAGGTTTGAGACCCAGTACTTC. This gives the protein CASSEARARFETQYF. J is TRBJ2-5 and V is TRBV2; D is unresolved. Germline V gene sequence: CDR1 SNHLY, CDR2 FYNNEI. There are 15 residues in the CDR3. Trimming left V 0 bases short and J 5 bases short, with 13 bases between.

This clonotype showed up just a few times. CDR3 sequence reads: CASNRLTSNTGELFF. The CDR3 DNA sequence: TGTGCCAGTAACAGGTTGACCTCGAACACCGGGGAGCTGTTTTTT. The chain links TRBV6-1 to TRBJ2-2; the D gene is possibly TRBD1 (5 bases). This CDR3 has 15 amino acids. Germline assignment: CDR1 MNHNS and CDR2 SASEGT. V was shortened by 9 bases and J by 0 bases, with 14 bases between the two germline ends.

Ten or more counts support this clonotype. The chain couples TRBV6-1 to TRBJ2-5; TRBD2 agrees at 10 bases. CDR1 is MNHNS, CDR2 SASEGT, per germline. The J segment lost 2 bases and the V segment lost 7 bases, leaving 7 bases of the junction unmatched. This CDR3 is 15 amino acids long. The CDR3 DNA reads as TGTGCCAGCAATCTAGCGGGAGCGAAACAAGAGACCCAGTACTTC. Protein: CASNLAGAKQETQYF.